Following are 27 T cell receptor beta chains from one sample sequenced in a study of OX40 agonist ivuxolimab in advanced cancers. Assay used: immunoSEQ multiplex PCR; TCRdb lists only in-frame clones, some missing. This sample has some 14,000 clones; roughly 92% occur once, and the top ten carry roughly 22%. Source: CD4+ or CD8+ T cells sorted from blood, taken in a trial of the OX40 agonist ivuxolimab. The receptors were gathered from an adult with an advanced solid tumor such as melanoma, head and neck, liver or kidney cancer.

This chain joins TRBV11-2 and TRBJ2-5; the match to TRBD1 covers 7 bases. TRBJ2-7 explains the end of the DNA better; the J call may be wrong. CDR3 length: 13 amino acids. Germline values: CDR1 SGHAT, CDR2 FQNNGV. CDR3 bases: TGTGCCAGCAGTTGGGACAGTACCTACGAGCAGTACTTC. It translates to CASSWDSTYEQYF.

This chain joins TRBV5-4 and TRBJ1-4; D perhaps matches TRBD1 (5 bases). V lost 4 bases, J lost 3 bases, and 19 bases lay in between. This CDR3 spans 17 amino acids. Germline CDR1 SGHNT, CDR2 YYREEE (reference sequence). CDR3 protein: CASSHWGGAPANEKLFF. For the CDR3, the DNA is TGTGCCAGCAGCCACTGGGGCGGGGCCCCCGCTAATGAAAAACTGTTTTTT.

This sequence joins TRBV10-3 and TRBJ1-1; no firm D call. The V gene lost 10 bases and the J gene lost 5 bases, with 17 bases spanning the gap. The CDR3 extends over 13 amino acids. Per the germline V gene, CDR1 is ENHRY and CDR2 is SYGVKD. In nucleotides, the CDR3 is TGTGCCACCGCCGATCCGGGTTGGACTGAAGCTTTCTTT. Protein sequence: CATADPGWTEAFF.

J is TRBJ2-2 and V is TRBV9; D not certain. Germline CDR1 and CDR2: SGDLS and YYNGEE. This CDR3 comprises 13 residues. Trimming removed 4 bases at V and 5 bases at J, with 9 bases between. The CDR3 DNA follows: TGTGCCAGCAGCCCAGTGGGGACCGGGGAGCTGTTTTTT. The encoded protein is CASSPVGTGELFF. The full variable domain, completed using reference TRBV9 and TRBJ2-2, is DSGVTQTPKHLITATGQRVTLRCSPRSGDLSVYWYQQSLDQGLQFLIQYYNGEERAKGNILERFSAQQFPDLHSELNLSSLELGDSALYFCASSPVGTGELFFGEGSRLTVL.

This clone has just a few counts. J is TRBJ1-1 and V is TRBV9; possibly TRBD1 for D (6 bases). Trimming took off 4 bases at V and 4 bases at J, with 11 bases between the two ends. CDR3 size: 13 residues. Germline-derived CDR1 and CDR2 are SGDLS and YYNGEE. The CDR3 loop reads CASSPGVSTEAFF. CDR3 nucleotides: TGTGCCAGCAGCCCAGGGGTGTCCACTGAAGCTTTCTTT.

This chain connects TRBV29-1 to TRBJ1-3; 7 nucleotides match TRBD1. V gave up 7 bases and J gave up 0 bases; unmatched junction bases: 6. The germline V gene encodes CDR1 SQVTM and CDR2 ANQGSEA. The CDR3 is 14 residues long. CDR3 region: CSALGQTSGNTIYF. CDR3 nucleotide sequence: TGCAGCGCACTGGGACAGACCTCTGGAAACACCATATATTTT. The full variable domain, in which reference TRBV29-1 and TRBJ1-3 provide the parts outside the CDR3, is SAVISQKPSRDICQRGTSLTIQCQVDSQVTMMFWYRQQPGQSLTLIATANQGSEATYESGFVIDKFPISRPNLTFSTLTVSNMSPEDSSIYLCSALGQTSGNTIYFGEGSWLTVV.

The V call is TRBV11-2, the J call TRBJ1-1, with D hard to call. V was clipped by 3 bases and J by 3 bases, with 14 bases between them. Germline lookup yields CDR1 SGHAT and CDR2 FQNNGV. The CDR3 has 15 residues. The CDR3 loop is CASSFGPGMDTEAFF. DNA for the CDR3: TGTGCCAGCAGCTTCGGACCGGGAATGGACACTGAAGCTTTCTTT.

The table lists this clone with a count of one. The chain employs TRBV9 and TRBJ2-1, with D tentatively TRBD1 (5 bases). The CDR3 has 15 amino acids. CDR1 is SGDLS, CDR2 YYNGEE, per germline. V dropped 4 bases and J dropped 2 bases, with 13 bases sitting between them. CDR3 in DNA: TGTGCCAGCAGCTCCTCAGGGATTACCTACAATGAGCAGTTCTTC. Translated, it gives CASSSSGITYNEQFF.

V gene TRBV6-6 combines with J gene TRBJ1-4; D gene ambiguous. Germline loops: CDR1 MNHNY, CDR2 SVGAGI (reference sequence). This CDR3 has 12 residues. V lost 6 bases to trimming and J lost 3 bases, with 5 bases between them. In DNA form, the CDR3 reads TGTGCCAGCAGAGGATCTAATGAAAAACTGTTTTTT. Amino acids: CASRGSNEKLFF.

The V gene is TRBV7-6, the J gene TRBJ2-6; no firm D call. V lost 3 bases to trimming and J lost 0 bases, with 6 bases between them. This CDR3 has 15 amino acids. Germline V CDR1 and CDR2: SGHVS, FNYEAQ. CDR3 region: CASSFEPSGANVLTF. CDR3 in DNA: TGTGCCAGCAGCTTTGAACCCTCTGGGGCCAACGTCCTGACTTTC.

V and J are TRBV6-5 and TRBJ2-7, with a weak D call TRBD2 (5 bases). V lost 8 bases, J lost 2 bases, and 7 bases lay in between. The CDR3 is made up of 11 amino acids. The germline gives CDR1 MNHEY, CDR2 SVGAGI. In DNA form, the CDR3 reads TGTGCCAGCGGGAGTACCTACGAGCAGTACTTC. This encodes CASGSTYEQYF.

The chain carries TRBV5-1 and TRBJ1-4, with D maybe TRBD1 (6 bases). Trimming removed 4 bases from V and 9 bases from J, with 13 bases in between. Germline V gives CDR1 SGHRS, CDR2 YFSETQ. The length of the CDR3 is 13 residues. The CDR3 protein is CASSGGQDQKLFF. CDR3 coding DNA: TGCGCCAGCAGCGGGGGCCAGGACCAAAAACTGTTTTTT.

The V gene is TRBV30, the J gene TRBJ2-7, with TRBD1 matching 7 bases. J gave up 5 bases and V 5 bases, and 3 bases lay outside the gene matches. Per germline, CDR1 GTSNPN and CDR2 SVGIG (reference sequence). CDR3 length equals 11 residues. CDR3 protein: CAWRDSDEQYF. The CDR3 coding sequence is TGTGCCTGGCGGGACAGCGACGAGCAGTACTTC.

The chain employs TRBV9 and TRBJ1-1; D not resolved. Germline V gives CDR1 SGDLS, CDR2 YYNGEE. The V gene lost 0 bases and the J gene lost 4 bases, with 7 bases spanning the gap. The CDR3 loop spans 13 amino acids. The CDR3 nucleotides are TGTGCCAGCAGCGTAGTTCTTGGCACTGAAGCTTTCTTT. Its translation: CASSVVLGTEAFF.

The V gene is TRBV4-1, the J gene TRBJ2-7; D is uncertain. The CDR3 runs to 14 residues. Trimming stripped 0 bases from V and 2 bases from J, with 8 bases between. Germline CDR1 and CDR2: MGHRA and YSYEKL. CDR3 region: CASSQDLRTYEQYF. The CDR3 DNA reads TGCGCCAGCAGCCAAGATCTTCGGACCTACGAGCAGTACTTC.

The chain couples TRBV6-1 to TRBJ1-1; maybe TRBD1 (5 bases). The CDR3 is 14 residues long. CDR1 and CDR2 (germline): MNHNS, SASEGT. Trimming removed 10 bases from V and 3 bases from J, with 18 bases in between. In nucleotides, the CDR3 is TGTGCCAACATGAAGTATACAGGTGACACTGAAGCTTTCTTT. It translates to CANMKYTGDTEAFF.

The chain is built from TRBV27 and TRBJ2-7; D is possibly TRBD1 (5 bases). V was shortened by 5 bases and J by 0 bases, with 8 bases between the two germline ends. This CDR3 has 13 residues. Germline CDR1 MNHEY, CDR2 SMNVEV (reference sequence). The CDR3 DNA reads as TGTGCCAGCAGTAATCAGGGCTCCTACGAGCAGTACTTC. As protein: CASSNQGSYEQYF.

The chain joins TRBV5-6 to TRBJ2-3, with unresolved D. The germline V and J ends were trimmed by 0 bases and 0 bases, with 8 bases remaining between them. The length of the CDR3 is 15 residues. Germline V gene lookup returns CDR1 SGHDT and CDR2 YYEEEE. In DNA, the CDR3 is TGTGCCAGCAGCTTGGTACCTACTAGCACAGATACGCAGTATTTT. This sequence encodes CASSLVPTSTDTQYF.

V gene TRBV5-1 combines with J gene TRBJ1-5; unclear D gene. V was pared by 0 bases and J by 1 base, with 8 bases between. Germline assignment: CDR1 SGHRS and CDR2 YFSETQ. The CDR3 extends over 15 amino acids. CDR3 bases: TGCGCCAGCAGCTTGGGGACGGGCAGCAATCAGCCCCAGCATTTT. Translation gives CASSLGTGSNQPQHF.

The chain combines TRBV6-1 with TRBJ2-1, with 7 bases aligning to TRBD2. Germline-derived CDR1 and CDR2 are MNHNS and SASEGT. The CDR3 runs 13 residues. The trim removed 3 bases at V and 8 bases at J, leaving 4 bases unmatched. The DNA for the CDR3 is TGTGCCAGCAGTGACCTGCTAGCGGATGAGCAGTTCTTC. It encodes CASSDLLADEQFF.

The rearrangement joins TRBV7-9 to TRBJ2-7; no firm D call. V lost 5 bases and J 1 base, leaving 6 bases between the germline ends. Germline V CDR1 and CDR2: SEHNR, FQNEAQ (reference sequence). CDR3 length equals 12 residues. The CDR3 nucleotides read TGTGCCAGCAGCGACACGTCCTACGAGCAGTACTTC. As protein: CASSDTSYEQYF.

V is TRBV11-2 and J is TRBJ2-1, with TRBD2 matching over 12 bases. In germline, CDR1 is SGHAT, CDR2 FQNNGV. Trimming took 0 bases from V and 7 from J; bases not matched to a gene: 4. The CDR3 loop spans 16 amino acids. In DNA form, the CDR3 reads TGTGCCAGCAGCTTAGAGACTAGCGGGAGTTGGAATGAGCAGTTCTTC. Translating gives CASSLETSGSWNEQFF. Full variable domain (missing parts from reference TRBV11-2 and TRBJ2-1): EAGVAQSPRYKIIEKRQSVAFWCNPISGHATLYWYQQILGQGPKLLIQFQNNGVVDDSQLPKDRFSAERLKGVDSTLKIQPAKLEDSAVYLCASSLETSGSWNEQFFGPGTRLTVL.

The chain combines TRBV29-1 with TRBJ1-3; D remains unclear. Trimming took off 4 bases at V and 0 bases at J, with 13 bases between the two ends. Looked up from germline, CDR1 is SQVTM and CDR2 is ANQGSEA. The CDR3 totals 15 residues. The CDR3 nucleotides are TGCAGCGTTGCGATCATAGGTCACTCTGGAAACACCATATATTTT. It encodes CSVAIIGHSGNTIYF.

This clone was observed a single time. J is TRBJ1-3 and V is TRBV21-1. TRBV21-1 is noted as a pseudogene. The CDR3 runs 16 residues. The CDR3 loop reads CASSGGGRPSGNTIYF. The DNA of the CDR3 is TGTGCCAGCAGCGGGGGGGGCAGACCCTCTGGAAACACCATATATTTT.

The chain uses TRBV6-1 and TRBJ1-2; D is possibly TRBD1 (5 bases). The CDR3 is 17 residues long. From germline, CDR1 is MNHNS and CDR2 SASEGT. The V and J ends lost 2 bases and 1 base respectively, with 17 bases between them. The CDR3 DNA follows: TGTGCCAGCAGTGAATCAAGGAGTGACAGTCATAACTATGGCTACACCTTC. The encoded protein is CASSESRSDSHNYGYTF.

The rearrangement joins TRBV5-5 to TRBJ1-5, with TRBD1 matching 7 bases. The trim removed 1 base at V and 7 bases at J, leaving 8 bases unmatched. Germline V gene sequence: CDR1 SGHKS, CDR2 YYEKEE (reference sequence). This CDR3 is 15 amino acids long. CDR3 sequence reads: CASSLSARGDQPQHF. The CDR3 nucleotides are TGTGCCAGCAGCTTGTCGGCCAGGGGGGACCAGCCCCAGCATTTT.

The rearrangement links TRBV5-1 to TRBJ2-2; D gene ambiguous. Germline values: CDR1 SGHRS, CDR2 YFSETQ. V lost 2 bases to trimming and J lost 8 bases, with 10 bases between them. CDR3 length: 13 residues. DNA for the CDR3: TGCGCCAGCAGCTTCTCCTTGTTGGGGGAGCTGTTTTTT. This translates into CASSFSLLGELFF. The variable domain in full, completed from reference TRBV5-1 and TRBJ2-2, reads KAGVTQTPRYLIKTRGQQVTLSCSPISGHRSVSWYQQTPGQGLQFLFEYFSETQRNKGNFPGRFSGRQFSNSRSEMNVSTLELGDSALYLCASSFSLLGELFFGEGSRLTVL.